Below, 28 T cell receptor beta chains from the same sample are listed, as sequenced in a study of blood T cell repertoires in COVID-19. Sequencing was performed with immunoSEQ multiplex PCR; in TCRdb, only in-frame clones are kept and a portion is missing. The sample yields 68,000 or so clones, around four fifths seen once. The material sequenced was peripheral blood. These receptors were taken from a human donor in a cohort sampled during active COVID-19.

The chain uses TRBV28 and TRBJ1-2; possibly TRBD1 for D (6 bases). This CDR3 is 12 amino acids long. Germline V gives CDR1 MDHEN, CDR2 SYDVKM. The V end was cut by 5 bases, the J end by 8 bases, with 12 bases between. CDR3 residues: CASSPSGHGYTF. In nucleotides, the CDR3 is TGTGCCAGCAGTCCGTCGGGACACGGCTACACCTTC.

The rearrangement links TRBV27 to TRBJ2-7; 8 bases line up with TRBD1. Unmatched junction bases numbered 2, after V lost 3 bases and J lost 7 bases. Per the germline V gene, CDR1 is MNHEY and CDR2 is SMNVEV (reference sequence). The CDR3 is made up of 12 amino acids. The CDR3 here is CASSLTGVEQYF. The CDR3 DNA reads as TGTGCCAGCAGTTTGACAGGGGTTGAGCAGTACTTC.

V usage is TRBV4-1 and J usage is TRBJ2-7, with 10 bases matching TRBD1. J lost 8 bases, V lost 0 bases, and 7 bases had no gene match. CDR3 length equals 15 residues. Per the germline V gene, CDR1 is MGHRA and CDR2 is YSYEKL. CDR3: CASSQDPMGQGKQYF. The CDR3 DNA is TGCGCCAGCAGCCAAGACCCTATGGGACAGGGGAAGCAGTACTTC.

The chain recombines TRBV6-5 with TRBJ1-1; TRBD1 might be the D (6 bases). This CDR3 has 14 residues. V lost 2 bases and J 4 bases, leaving 11 bases between the germline ends. Germline-derived CDR1 and CDR2 are MNHEY and SVGAGI. The CDR3 is CASSYRQAGTEAFF. In DNA form, the CDR3 reads TGTGCCAGCAGTTACCGACAGGCGGGCACTGAAGCTTTCTTT.

This clone is a singleton in its sample. The rearrangement links TRBV20-1 to TRBJ2-1; D ambiguous. Trimming took 3 bases from V and 2 from J, leaving 11 bases between them. The CDR3 loop spans 14 amino acids. Germline V lookup: CDR1 DFQATT, CDR2 SNEGSKA (reference sequence). The CDR3 region has the DNA TGCAGTGCTAGTAGGTCTACAGCCTACAATGAGCAGTTCTTC. This sequence encodes CSASRSTAYNEQFF.

J is TRBJ2-1 and V is TRBV4-1, with D tentatively TRBD1 (5 bases). Germline CDR1 MGHRA, CDR2 YSYEKL. The CDR3 is 16 amino acids. Trimming removed 2 bases at V and 7 bases at J, with 18 bases between. CDR3 sequence (DNA): TGCGCCAGCAGCCAATCCCTAGGGGTCAGGGAAAATGAGCAGTTCTTC. Encoded protein: CASSQSLGVRENEQFF.

This sequence joins TRBV4-1 and TRBJ2-6; no definite D call. The V end was cut by 0 bases, the J end by 0 bases, with 6 bases between. Germline V gene data show CDR1 as MGHRA and CDR2 as YSYEKL. The CDR3 runs to 16 residues. CDR3 sequence (DNA): TGCGCCAGCAGCCAAGACCAACTCTCTGGGGCCAACGTCCTGACTTTC. Its protein is CASSQDQLSGANVLTF.

V gene TRBV5-6 combines with J gene TRBJ2-1, with a tentative D call TRBD2 (7 bases). This CDR3 is 15 amino acids long. CDR1 is SGHDT and CDR2 is YYEEEE in the germline V gene. Trimming took off 0 bases at V and 8 bases at J, with 15 bases between the two ends. Here the CDR3 reads CASSLVSGGHDEQFF. As DNA, the CDR3 is TGTGCCAGCAGCTTGGTTTCCGGGGGGCACGATGAGCAGTTCTTC.

This chain links TRBV5-5 with TRBJ1-6, with 7 bases fitting TRBD1. Germline CDR1 and CDR2: SGHKS and YYEKEE (reference sequence). The CDR3 loop spans 15 amino acids. J was trimmed by 5 bases and V by 4 bases; bases with no gene match: 6. The CDR3 DNA is TGTGCCAGCAGCCTGAAGGGGGCCGATAATTCACCCCTCCACTTT. It yields the protein CASSLKGADNSPLHF. Based on the CDR3 plus reference TRBV5-5 and TRBJ1-6, the full variable domain is DAGVTQSPTHLIKTRGQQVTLRCSPISGHKSVSWYQQVLGQGPQFIFQYYEKEERGRGNFPDRFSARQFPNYSSELNVNALLLGDSALYLCASSLKGADNSPLHFGNGTRLTVT.

CDR3 DNA: TGTGCCATCAGTGATACCGGGACAGGGGGAAACACCATATATTTT. As protein: CAISDTGTGGNTIYF. The V and J genes are TRBV10-3 and TRBJ1-3; TRBD1 aligns across 9 bases. The CDR3 contains 15 residues. CDR1 and CDR2 from the germline V gene are ENHRY and SYGVKD. Trimming cost V 3 bases and J 4 bases; bases outside gene matches: 4.

There are a few counts of this clone. The chain couples TRBV12-1 to TRBJ1-5; the table gives TRBD1 as D, unverified against the DNA. TRBV12-1 is labeled a pseudogene. The CDR3 is 15 amino acids. CDR3 residues: CASSFRRVANQPQHF. CDR3 DNA sequence: TGTGCCAGCAGCTTTCGCAGGGTCGCAAATCAGCCCCAGCATTTT.

This clone was observed a few times. This chain joins TRBV7-9 and TRBJ1-2; D is perhaps TRBD1 (6 bases). Looked up from germline, CDR1 is SEHNR and CDR2 is FQNEAQ (reference sequence). The CDR3 consists of 13 residues. V was trimmed by 2 bases and J by 8 bases, leaving 12 bases between them. CDR3 amino acids: CASSLNRVEGYTF. The CDR3 nucleotides read TGTGCCAGCAGCTTAAACAGGGTGGAGGGCTACACCTTC.

The gene calls are TRBV10-2 and TRBJ2-2; 10 positions agree with TRBD2. CDR1 and CDR2 (germline): WSHSY, SAAADI. This CDR3 region has 13 residues. The junction had 7 bases not matched to a gene; V was cut back by 11 bases and J by 7 bases. CDR3 sequence: CAVQRGGNGELFF. The CDR3 bases are TGCGCCGTCCAGCGGGGGGGCAACGGGGAGCTGTTTTTT.

The rearrangement joins TRBV3-1 (or the pseudogene TRBV3-2) to TRBJ1-2; TRBD1 matches 9 bases. The germline gives CDR1 LGHDT, CDR2 YNNKEL (reference sequence). V lost 4 bases to trimming and J lost 6 bases; unmatched junction nucleotides: 0. The CDR3 has 12 residues. The CDR3, as DNA: TGTGCCAGCAGCCGGACAGGGGATGGCTACACCTTC. Residues: CASSRTGDGYTF.

The gene calls are TRBV6-1 and TRBJ2-1; 10 bases line up with TRBD2. Germline trimming cut 3 bases from V and 4 bases from J; bases unmatched to any gene: 6. CDR1 is MNHNS and CDR2 is SASEGT in the germline V gene. There are 16 residues in the CDR3. CDR3 bases: TGTGCCAGCAGTGATTTCCTAGCGGGGGCATACAATGAGCAGTTCTTC. Translating gives CASSDFLAGAYNEQFF.

A word on this clone: Different DNA sequences within this sample yield the same CDR3. The CDR3 coding sequence is TGTGCCAGCAGCCAAGACCGTGGCCGCAATCAGCCCCAGCATTTT. Encoded protein: CASSQDRGRNQPQHF. The V and J genes are TRBV3-1 (or the pseudogene TRBV3-2) and TRBJ1-5; no definite D call. CDR3 length: 15 amino acids. Germline CDR1 LGHDT, CDR2 YNNKEL (reference sequence). V lost 0 bases and J lost 2, with 8 bases in between.

The genes are TRBV18 and TRBJ2-7; 8 bases are shared with TRBD2. V lost 0 bases to trimming and J lost 10 bases; unmatched junction nucleotides: 5. This CDR3 has 13 residues. CDR1 and CDR2 from the germline V gene are KGHSH and LQKENI. CDR3 protein: CASSPPKGLGQYF. The CDR3 DNA follows: TGTGCCAGCTCACCACCGAAGGGACTAGGTCAGTACTTC.

The chain employs TRBV7-8 and TRBJ1-5; 10 bases align to TRBD1. Germline-derived CDR1 and CDR2 are SGHVS and FQNEAQ. V was clipped by 5 bases and J by 3 bases; unmatched bases: 10. The CDR3 extends over 17 amino acids. DNA of the CDR3: TGTGCCAGCAGCCCGTTCTGGACAGGGGGAATCAATCAGCCCCAGCATTTT. Protein: CASSPFWTGGINQPQHF.

The V gene is TRBV3-1 (or the pseudogene TRBV3-2), the J gene TRBJ1-2; possible D gene TRBD1, 6 bases. This CDR3 is 13 amino acids long. With 1 base removed from V and 7 bases from J, the gap between germline ends came to 10 bases. Per the germline V gene, CDR1 is LGHDT and CDR2 is YNNKEL (reference sequence). DNA for the CDR3: TGTGCCAGCAGCCAAGCGGCAGGGGTTGGCTACACCTTC. It translates to CASSQAAGVGYTF.

The chain links TRBV24-1 to TRBJ2-3; D is perhaps TRBD1 (5 bases). The germline V gene encodes CDR1 KGHDR and CDR2 SFDVKD. The CDR3 is made up of 15 amino acids. The germline V and J ends were trimmed by 0 bases and 1 base, with 7 bases remaining between them. CDR3 sequence: CATSDLRGGTDTQYF. For the CDR3, the DNA is TGTGCCACCAGTGATTTGAGGGGCGGCACAGATACGCAGTATTTT.

The V call is TRBV30, the J call TRBJ2-6; possible D gene TRBD1, 5 bases. Trimming took 5 bases from V and 1 from J, leaving 15 bases between them. This CDR3 has 16 residues. CDR1 GTSNPN and CDR2 SVGIG come from the germline V gene (reference sequence). The CDR3 DNA reads TGTGCCTGGGACAGTCAGGCGCAGTCTGGGGCCAACGTCCTGACTTTC. Amino acids: CAWDSQAQSGANVLTF.

The chain joins TRBV5-5 to TRBJ1-2, with TRBD1 matching 7 bases. With 4 bases clipped from V and 10 bases from J, the junction kept 13 bases outside the gene matches. There are 14 residues in the CDR3. Germline V gene data show CDR1 as SGHKS and CDR2 as YYEKEE (reference sequence). CDR3 amino acids: CASSEDGTDLHYTF. The CDR3 nucleotides read TGTGCCAGCAGCGAAGACGGGACAGACCTCCACTACACCTTC.

The chain couples TRBV12-5 to TRBJ1-1; 12 nucleotides line up with TRBD1. The CDR3 contains 14 residues. CDR1 and CDR2 (germline): LGHNT, FRNRAP. Unmatched junction bases numbered 5, after V lost 5 bases and J lost 7 bases. DNA of the CDR3: TGTGCTAGTGGTAAGGGACAGGGGGCATTTGAAGCTTTCTTT. It yields the protein CASGKGQGAFEAFF.

This chain joins TRBV5-4 and TRBJ2-2; D is uncertain. Trimming cost V 5 bases and J 2 bases, with 7 bases left between them. From germline, CDR1 is SGHNT and CDR2 YYREEE (reference sequence). The CDR3 is 13 residues long. The CDR3 here is CASSQKNTGELFF. CDR3 nucleotides: TGTGCCAGCAGTCAAAAAAACACCGGGGAGCTGTTTTTT.

The chain is built from TRBV18 and TRBJ1-1, with D unresolved. The germline V gene has CDR1 KGHSH and CDR2 LQKENI. The germline V and J ends were trimmed by 0 bases and 1 base, with 6 bases remaining between them. This CDR3 comprises 14 residues. The DNA of the CDR3 is TGTGCCAGCTCACCACCGGGGAGGAACACTGAAGCTTTCTTT. Translated, it gives CASSPPGRNTEAFF.

The chain couples TRBV29-1 to TRBJ1-1; 7 positions agree with TRBD1. V was pared by 5 bases and J by 0 bases, with 3 bases of the junction left unmatched. Germline assignment: CDR1 SQVTM and CDR2 ANQGSEA. CDR3 length: 13 residues. CDR3 DNA sequence: TGCAGCGTTCGACAGGGAGTGAACACTGAAGCTTTCTTT. Translation: CSVRQGVNTEAFF.

The rearrangement links TRBV6-2 or TRBV6-3 to TRBJ1-5; perhaps TRBD1 as D (6 bases). The germline V gene has CDR1 MNHEY and CDR2 SVGEGT. This CDR3 has 14 amino acids. V dropped 1 base and J dropped 5 bases, with 9 bases sitting between them. The CDR3 reads CASSYLQGHQPQHF. DNA for the CDR3: TGTGCCAGCAGTTACTTACAGGGCCATCAGCCCCAGCATTTT.

The chain has TRBV9 and TRBJ1-3, with TRBD1 matching over 11 bases. The germline V gene encodes CDR1 SGDLS and CDR2 YYNGEE. This CDR3 is built from 15 residues. V trimming: 3 bases; J trimming: 4 bases; junction bases outside the gene matches: 3. CDR3 sequence reads: CASSAGQGAGNTIYF. The CDR3 coding sequence is TGTGCCAGCAGCGCCGGACAGGGGGCAGGAAACACCATATATTTT.